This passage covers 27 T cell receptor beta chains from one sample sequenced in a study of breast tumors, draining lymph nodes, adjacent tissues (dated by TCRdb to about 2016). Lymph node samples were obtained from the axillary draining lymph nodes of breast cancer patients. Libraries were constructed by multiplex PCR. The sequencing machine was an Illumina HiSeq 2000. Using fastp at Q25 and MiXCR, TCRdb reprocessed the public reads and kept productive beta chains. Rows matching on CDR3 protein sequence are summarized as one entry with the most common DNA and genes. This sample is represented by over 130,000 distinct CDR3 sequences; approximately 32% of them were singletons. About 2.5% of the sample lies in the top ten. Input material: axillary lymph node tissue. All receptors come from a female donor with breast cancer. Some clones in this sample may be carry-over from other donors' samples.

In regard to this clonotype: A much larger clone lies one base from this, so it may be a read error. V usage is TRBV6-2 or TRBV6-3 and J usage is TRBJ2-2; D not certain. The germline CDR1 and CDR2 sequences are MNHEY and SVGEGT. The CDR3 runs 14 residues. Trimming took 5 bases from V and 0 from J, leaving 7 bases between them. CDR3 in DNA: TGTGCCAGCAGTCACTTGGCGAACACCGGGGAGCTGTTTTTT. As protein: CASSHLANTGELFF.

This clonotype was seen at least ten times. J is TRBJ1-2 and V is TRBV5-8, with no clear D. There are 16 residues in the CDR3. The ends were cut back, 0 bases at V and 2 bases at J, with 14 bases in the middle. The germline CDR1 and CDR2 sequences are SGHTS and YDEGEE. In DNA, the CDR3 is TGTGCCAGCAGCTTGGTATTTATGACACTGAACTATGGCTACACCTTC. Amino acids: CASSLVFMTLNYGYTF.

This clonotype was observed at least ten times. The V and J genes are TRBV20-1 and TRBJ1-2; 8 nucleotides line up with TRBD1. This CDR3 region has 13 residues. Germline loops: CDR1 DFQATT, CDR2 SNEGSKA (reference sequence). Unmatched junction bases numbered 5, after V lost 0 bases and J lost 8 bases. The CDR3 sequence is CSAREAGGSGYTF. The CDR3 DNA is TGCAGTGCTAGAGAGGCAGGGGGCAGCGGCTACACCTTC.

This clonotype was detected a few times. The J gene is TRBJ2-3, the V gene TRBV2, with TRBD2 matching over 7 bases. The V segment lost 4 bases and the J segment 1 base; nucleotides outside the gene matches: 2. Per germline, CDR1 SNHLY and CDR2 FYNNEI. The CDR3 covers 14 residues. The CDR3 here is CASSVGGGTDTQYF. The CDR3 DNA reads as TGTGCCAGCAGTGTGGGGGGGGGCACAGATACGCAGTATTTT.

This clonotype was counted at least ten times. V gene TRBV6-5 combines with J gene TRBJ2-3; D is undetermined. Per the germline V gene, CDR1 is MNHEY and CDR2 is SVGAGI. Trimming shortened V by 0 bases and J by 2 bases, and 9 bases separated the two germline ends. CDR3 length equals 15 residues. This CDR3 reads CASSYSGRPTDTQYF. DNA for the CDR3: TGTGCCAGCAGTTACTCAGGCAGGCCCACAGATACGCAGTATTTT.

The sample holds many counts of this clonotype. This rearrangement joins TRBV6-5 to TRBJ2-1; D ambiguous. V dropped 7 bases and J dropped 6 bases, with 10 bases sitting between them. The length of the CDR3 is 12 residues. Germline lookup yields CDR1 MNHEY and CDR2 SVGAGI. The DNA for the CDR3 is TGTGCCAGCACAGACTCCCGCAATGAGCAGTTCTTC. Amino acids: CASTDSRNEQFF.

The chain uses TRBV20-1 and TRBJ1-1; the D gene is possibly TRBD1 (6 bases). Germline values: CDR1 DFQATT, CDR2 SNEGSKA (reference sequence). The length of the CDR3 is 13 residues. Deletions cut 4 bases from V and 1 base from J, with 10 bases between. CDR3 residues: CSAIPGANTEAFF. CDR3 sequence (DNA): TGCAGTGCTATTCCGGGGGCGAACACTGAAGCTTTCTTT.

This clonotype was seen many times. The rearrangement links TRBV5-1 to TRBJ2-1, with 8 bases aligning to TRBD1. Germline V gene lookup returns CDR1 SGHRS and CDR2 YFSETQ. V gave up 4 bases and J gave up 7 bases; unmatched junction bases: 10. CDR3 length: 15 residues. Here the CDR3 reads CASSEPTGVRNEQFF. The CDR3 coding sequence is TGCGCCAGCAGCGAACCGACAGGGGTTCGAAATGAGCAGTTCTTC.

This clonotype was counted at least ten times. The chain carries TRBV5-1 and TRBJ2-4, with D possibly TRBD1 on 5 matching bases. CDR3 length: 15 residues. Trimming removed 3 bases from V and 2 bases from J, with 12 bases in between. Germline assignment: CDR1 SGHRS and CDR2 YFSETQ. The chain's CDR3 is CASSWQGGTKNIQYF. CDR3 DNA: TGCGCCAGCAGCTGGCAGGGTGGGACCAAAAACATTCAGTACTTC.

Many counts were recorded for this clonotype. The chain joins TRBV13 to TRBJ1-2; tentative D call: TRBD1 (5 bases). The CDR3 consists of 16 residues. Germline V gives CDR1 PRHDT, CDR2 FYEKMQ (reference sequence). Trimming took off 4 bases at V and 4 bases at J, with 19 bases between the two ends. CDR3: CASSSLHSPGTYGYTF. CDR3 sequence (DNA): TGTGCCAGCAGCTCGCTTCACTCCCCGGGGACCTATGGCTACACCTTC.

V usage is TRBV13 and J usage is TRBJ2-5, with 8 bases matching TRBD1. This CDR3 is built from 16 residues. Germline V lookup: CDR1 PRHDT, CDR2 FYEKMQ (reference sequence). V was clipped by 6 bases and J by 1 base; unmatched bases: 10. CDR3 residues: CASSLPRQGTQETQYF. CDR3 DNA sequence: TGTGCCAGCAGTTTACCTCGACAGGGGACCCAAGAGACCCAGTACTTC.

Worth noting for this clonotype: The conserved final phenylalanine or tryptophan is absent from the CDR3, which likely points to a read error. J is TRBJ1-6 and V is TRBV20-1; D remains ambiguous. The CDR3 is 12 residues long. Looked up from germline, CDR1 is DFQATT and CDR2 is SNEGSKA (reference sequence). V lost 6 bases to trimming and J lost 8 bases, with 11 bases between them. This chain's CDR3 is CSASPGDSPLHS. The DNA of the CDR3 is TGCAGTGCCAGTCCCGGCGATTCACCCCTCCACTCT.

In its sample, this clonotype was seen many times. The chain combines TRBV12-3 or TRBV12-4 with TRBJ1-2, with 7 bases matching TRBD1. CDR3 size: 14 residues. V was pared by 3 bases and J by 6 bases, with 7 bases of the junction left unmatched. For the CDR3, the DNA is TGTGCCAGCAGTTTCGCTCGACAGGGACATGGCTACACCTTC. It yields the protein CASSFARQGHGYTF.

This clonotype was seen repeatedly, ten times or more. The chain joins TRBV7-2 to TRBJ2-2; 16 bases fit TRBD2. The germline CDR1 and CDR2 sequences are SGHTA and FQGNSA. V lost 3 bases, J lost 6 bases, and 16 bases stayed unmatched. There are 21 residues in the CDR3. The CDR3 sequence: CASSLPSTGTSGGVIAGELFF. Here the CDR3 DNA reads TGTGCCAGCAGCTTGCCTTCAACTGGGACTAGCGGGGGGGTCATCGCCGGGGAGCTGTTTTTT.

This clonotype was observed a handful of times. The CDR3: CASRPQSMNTEAFF. CDR3 nucleotide sequence: TGTGCCAGCAGACCACAGAGTATGAACACTGAAGCTTTCTTT. This chain connects TRBV6-2 or TRBV6-3 to TRBJ1-1; D gene ambiguous. Germline lookup yields CDR1 MNHEY and CDR2 SVGEGT. The CDR3 sequence is 14 residues long. V was trimmed by 6 bases and J by 0 bases, leaving 11 bases between them.

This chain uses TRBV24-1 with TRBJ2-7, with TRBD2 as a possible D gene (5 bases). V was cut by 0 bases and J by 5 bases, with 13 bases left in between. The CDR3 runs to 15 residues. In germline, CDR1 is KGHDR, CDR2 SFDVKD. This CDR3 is CATSDLSRVLDEQYF. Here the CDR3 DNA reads TGTGCCACCAGTGATTTGAGCCGGGTACTAGACGAGCAGTACTTC.

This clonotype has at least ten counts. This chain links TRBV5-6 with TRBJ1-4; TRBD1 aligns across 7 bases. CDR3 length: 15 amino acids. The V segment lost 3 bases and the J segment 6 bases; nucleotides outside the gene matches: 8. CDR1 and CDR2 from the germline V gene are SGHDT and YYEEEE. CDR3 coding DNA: TGTGCCAGCAGCTCGTTGACAGGGTCGGATGAAAAACTGTTTTTT. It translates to CASSSLTGSDEKLFF.

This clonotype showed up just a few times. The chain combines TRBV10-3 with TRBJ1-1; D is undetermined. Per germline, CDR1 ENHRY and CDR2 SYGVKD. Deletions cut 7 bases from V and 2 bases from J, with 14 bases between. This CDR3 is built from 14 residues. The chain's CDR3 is CAIKFDPKNTEAFF. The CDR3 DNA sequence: TGTGCCATCAAATTCGATCCGAAAAACACTGAAGCTTTCTTT.

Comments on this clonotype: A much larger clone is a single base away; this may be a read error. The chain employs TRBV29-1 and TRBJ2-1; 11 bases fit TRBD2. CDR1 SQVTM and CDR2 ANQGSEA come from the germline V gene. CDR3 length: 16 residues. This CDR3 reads CSVDVAGGFGGNEQSF. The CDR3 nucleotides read TGCAGCGTTGATGTAGCGGGGGGGTTCGGGGGGAATGAGCAGTCCTTC.

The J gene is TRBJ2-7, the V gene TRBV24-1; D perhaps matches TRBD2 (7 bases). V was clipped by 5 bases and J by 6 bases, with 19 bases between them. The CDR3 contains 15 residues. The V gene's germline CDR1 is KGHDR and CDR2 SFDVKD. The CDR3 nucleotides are TGTGCCACCAGTGCTACGAGGGGGAGGGGCGGCGAGCAGTACTTC. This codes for CATSATRGRGGEQYF.

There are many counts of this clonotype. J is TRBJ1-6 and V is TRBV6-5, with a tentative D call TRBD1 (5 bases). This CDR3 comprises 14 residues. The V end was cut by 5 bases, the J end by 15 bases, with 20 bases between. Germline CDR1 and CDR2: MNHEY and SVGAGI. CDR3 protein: CASSGQPTILFLHF. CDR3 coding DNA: TGTGCCAGCAGTGGACAACCAACAATTCTTTTCCTCCACTTT.

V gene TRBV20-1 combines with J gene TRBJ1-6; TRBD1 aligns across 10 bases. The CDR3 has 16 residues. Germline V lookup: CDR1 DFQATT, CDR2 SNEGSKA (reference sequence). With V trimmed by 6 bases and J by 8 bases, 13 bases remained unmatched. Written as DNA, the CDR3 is TGCAGTGCCAAAATCGCAGGGACAGGGGCCTATTCACCCCTCCACTTT. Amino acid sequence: CSAKIAGTGAYSPLHF.

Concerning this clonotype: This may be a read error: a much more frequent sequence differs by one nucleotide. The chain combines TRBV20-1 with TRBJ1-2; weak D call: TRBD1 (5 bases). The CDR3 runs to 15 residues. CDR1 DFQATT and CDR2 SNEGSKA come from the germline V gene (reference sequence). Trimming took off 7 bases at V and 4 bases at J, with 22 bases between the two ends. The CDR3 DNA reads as TGCAGTGGTAGCAGAGAAGGGGTAATCGCCTATGGCTACACCTTC. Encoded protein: CSGSREGVIAYGYTF.

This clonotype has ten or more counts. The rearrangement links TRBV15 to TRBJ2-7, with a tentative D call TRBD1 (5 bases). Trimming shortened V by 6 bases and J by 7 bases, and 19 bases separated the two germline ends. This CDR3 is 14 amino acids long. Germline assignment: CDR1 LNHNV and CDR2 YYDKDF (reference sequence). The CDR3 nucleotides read TGTGCCACCAGTGGCCCAGGGCCCATGGGGGAGCAGTACTTC. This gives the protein CATSGPGPMGEQYF.

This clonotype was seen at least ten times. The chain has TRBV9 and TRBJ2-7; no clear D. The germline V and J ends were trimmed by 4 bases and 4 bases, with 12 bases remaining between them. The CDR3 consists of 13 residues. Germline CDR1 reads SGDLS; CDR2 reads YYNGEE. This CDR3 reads CASSPAITYEQYF. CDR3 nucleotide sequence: TGTGCCAGCAGCCCCGCCATCACGTACGAGCAGTACTTC.

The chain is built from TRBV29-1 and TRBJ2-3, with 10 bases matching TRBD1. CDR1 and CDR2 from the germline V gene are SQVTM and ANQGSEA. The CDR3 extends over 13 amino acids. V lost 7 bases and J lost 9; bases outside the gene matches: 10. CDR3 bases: TGCAGCGGGACGACAGGGGGCATTGAGACGCAGTATTTT. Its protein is CSGTTGGIETQYF.

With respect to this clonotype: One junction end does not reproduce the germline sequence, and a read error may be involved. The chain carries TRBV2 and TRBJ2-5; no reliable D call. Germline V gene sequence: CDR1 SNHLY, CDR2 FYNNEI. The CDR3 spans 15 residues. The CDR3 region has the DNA TGTGCCAGCAGGGGAATCCGAGGAGCTATGCAGACCCAGGACTTC. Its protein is CASRGIRGAMQTQDF.